This T cell receptor (beta chain) was found in a study of blood T cell repertoires in COVID-19. Study-wide context: Italy, Spain and the United States were the sources of the convalescent and acute COVID-19 samples.

Germline V gives CDR1 SGDLS, CDR2 YYNGEE. J was trimmed by 0 bases and V by 4 bases; bases with no gene match: 3. The CDR3 covers 16 residues. Clones were sequenced by immunoSEQ multiplex PCR, and TCRdb holds only the in-frame ones, with some missing. The sample contains under 75,000 clones, just over 85% of which appear only once. The V gene is TRBV9, the J gene TRBJ2-6, with 8 positions matching TRBD1. Sequencing was done on a sample of peripheral blood. The clonotype originates from an elderly woman with active COVID-19. The CDR3 is CASSSGGPSGANVLTF. CDR3 in DNA: TGTGCCAGCAGCTCAGGGGGCCCCTCTGGGGCCAACGTCCTGACTTTC.